This entry lists 20 T cell receptor beta chains sequenced from one sample in a study of radiotherapy plus CTLA-4 blockade in lung cancer. Clones were read by immunoSEQ multiplex PCR, and TCRdb kept only the in-frame ones, dropping some. Seen here are about 68,000 clones, 79% observed once, and the top ten hold roughly a tenth. This specimen consisted of peripheral blood, obtained from a patient treated with radiotherapy plus ipilimumab. Every receptor here comes from a human donor with non-small cell lung cancer who had a complete response to radiotherapy plus ipilimumab.

This chain joins TRBV16 and TRBJ1-5; 7 bases are shared with TRBD1. The germline gives CDR1 KGHSY, CDR2 FQNENV. The CDR3 has 15 residues. V dropped 4 bases and J dropped 4; count of bases not matched to a gene: 7. CDR3 amino acids: CASSPQRGQNQPQHF. In DNA, the CDR3 is TGTGCCAGCAGCCCACAAAGGGGGCAGAATCAGCCCCAGCATTTT.

This sequence joins TRBV7-2 and TRBJ2-5, with 10 bases that match TRBD2. There are 16 residues in the CDR3. The V segment lost 0 bases and the J segment 3 bases; nucleotides outside the gene matches: 4. Germline CDR1 and CDR2: SGHTA and FQGNSA. The CDR3 loop is CASSLAKLAGKETQYF. CDR3 bases: TGTGCCAGCAGCTTAGCAAAACTAGCGGGGAAAGAGACCCAGTACTTC. The variable domain in full, with the rest retrieved from reference TRBV7-2 and TRBJ2-5, is GAGVSQSPSNKVTEKGKDVELRCDPISGHTALYWYRQSLGQGLEFLIYFQGNSAPDKSGLPSDRFSAERTGGSVSTLTIQRTQQEDSAVYLCASSLAKLAGKETQYFGPGTRLLVL.

V usage is TRBV11-3 and J usage is TRBJ2-7; unclear D gene. This CDR3 spans 15 amino acids. Germline CDR1 and CDR2: SGHNT and YENEEA. V was clipped by 5 bases and J by 5 bases, with 19 bases between them. The CDR3 loop reads CASSLSIGLPHEQYV. The CDR3 nucleotides read TGTGCCAGCAGCCTCTCGATAGGCCTTCCACACGAGCAGTACGTC.

The chain is built from TRBV19 and TRBJ1-1; weak D call: TRBD1 (5 bases). Trimming stripped 1 base from V and 4 bases from J, with 13 bases between. Germline CDR1 reads LNHDA; CDR2 reads SQIVND (reference sequence). The CDR3 has 15 residues. The DNA for the CDR3 is TGTGCCAGTAGTATAGGGCAGGGTTTCGGCACTGAAGCTTTCTTT. Its protein is CASSIGQGFGTEAFF.

The chain recombines TRBV27 with TRBJ1-4; a possible D gene is TRBD1 (6 bases). Germline V gene data show CDR1 as MNHEY and CDR2 as SMNVEV (reference sequence). Trimming removed 0 bases from V and 2 bases from J, with 13 bases in between. The CDR3 consists of 17 residues. The CDR3, as DNA: TGTGCCAGCAGTTTATCAAGACAGGTAGCCACTAATGAAAAACTGTTTTTT. It codes for CASSLSRQVATNEKLFF.

This sequence joins TRBV6-5 and TRBJ1-2; D unresolved. CDR1 MNHEY and CDR2 SVGAGI come from the germline V gene. V gave up 2 bases and J gave up 8 bases, with 21 bases separating them. The CDR3 contains 16 residues. The CDR3 sequence is CASSYDPTIGAGGYTF. CDR3 nucleotides: TGTGCCAGCAGTTACGATCCGACCATCGGCGCGGGGGGCTACACCTTC.

This rearrangement joins TRBV5-1 to TRBJ1-1; no clear D gene. CDR1 is SGHRS and CDR2 is YFSETQ in the germline V gene. This CDR3 comprises 15 residues. Trimming took 3 bases from V and 2 from J, leaving 14 bases between them. The CDR3 DNA reads TGCGCCAGCAGCTCATTGACAACTACAAACACTGAAGCTTTCTTT. Amino acid sequence: CASSSLTTTNTEAFF.

This clone was detected only once. The V gene is TRBV29-1, the J gene TRBJ2-2, with D possibly being TRBD2 (5 bases). Germline-derived CDR1 and CDR2 are SQVTM and ANQGSEA. The V and J ends lost 0 bases and 6 bases respectively, with 14 bases between them. The CDR3 runs 15 residues. This chain's CDR3 is CSVEDQRVSPGELFF. The CDR3 DNA is TGCAGCGTTGAAGATCAGAGGGTCTCACCCGGGGAGCTGTTTTTT.

The CDR3 region has the DNA TGTGCCAGCAGCTCGAGTTTACTAGCGGGGGACTCCTACGAGCAGTACTTC. It codes for CASSSSLLAGDSYEQYF. The chain carries TRBV7-9 and TRBJ2-7; TRBD2 agrees at 11 bases. Per the germline V gene, CDR1 is SEHNR and CDR2 is FQNEAQ (reference sequence). J was trimmed by 0 bases and V by 4 bases; bases with no gene match: 8. CDR3 length equals 17 residues.

The genes are TRBV18 and TRBJ2-7; tentatively, D is TRBD1 (5 bases). Germline assignment: CDR1 KGHSH and CDR2 LQKENI. The V gene lost 3 bases and the J gene lost 2 bases, with 14 bases spanning the gap. The CDR3 contains 15 residues. The DNA for the CDR3 is TGTGCCAGCTCACCTGGTTCAGGGAAAACCTACGAGCAGTACTTC. It is translated as CASSPGSGKTYEQYF. The variable domain in full, completed from reference TRBV18 and TRBJ2-7, reads NAGVMQNPRHLVRRRGQEARLRCSPMKGHSHVYWYRQLPEEGLKFMVYLQKENIIDESGMPKERFSAEFPKEGPSILRIQQVVRGDSAAYFCASSPGSGKTYEQYFGPGTRLTVT.

This chain links TRBV30 with TRBJ2-1; 7 positions match TRBD2. Germline V gene lookup returns CDR1 GTSNPN and CDR2 SVGIG (reference sequence). The CDR3 has 12 amino acids. J lost 9 bases, V lost 3 bases, and 5 bases had no gene match. The CDR3 nucleotides are TGTGCCTGGAGGTCACTAGCGCCTGAGCAGTTCTTC. Its translation: CAWRSLAPEQFF.

This clone was observed a handful of times. V gene TRBV9 combines with J gene TRBJ1-4, with D perhaps TRBD1 (6 bases). The CDR3 sequence is 15 residues long. Trimming stripped 3 bases from V and 2 bases from J, with 11 bases between. CDR1 SGDLS and CDR2 YYNGEE come from the germline V gene. CDR3 in DNA: TGTGCCAGCAGCGCTACAGGGATGACTAATGAAAAACTGTTTTTT. As protein: CASSATGMTNEKLFF.

The chain combines TRBV5-1 with TRBJ2-1, with 8 positions matching TRBD1. This CDR3 is built from 15 residues. Germline V CDR1 and CDR2: SGHRS, YFSETQ. J was trimmed by 7 bases and V by 4 bases; bases with no gene match: 10. CDR3 sequence: CASSSQGQGQNEQFF. The CDR3 bases are TGCGCCAGCAGCAGCCAAGGACAGGGACAAAATGAGCAGTTCTTC.

CDR3: CASRLPGQDTGELFF. CDR3 in DNA: TGTGCCAGCAGGCTCCCGGGACAGGACACCGGGGAGCTGTTTTTT. The chain employs TRBV6-5 and TRBJ2-2, with 8 bases aligning to TRBD1. The CDR3 sequence is 15 residues long. Looked up from germline, CDR1 is MNHEY and CDR2 is SVGAGI. The V segment lost 6 bases and the J segment 3 bases; nucleotides outside the gene matches: 6.

With respect to this clone: Germline and junction disagree at one end, which may indicate a read error. CDR3 amino acids: CASSPVEAKEKLFF. The DNA of the CDR3 is TGTGCCAGCTCACCGGTTGAGGCTAAAGAAAAACTGTTTTTT. The chain employs TRBV18 and TRBJ1-4; D ambiguous. CDR1 is KGHSH, CDR2 LQKENI, per germline. This CDR3 contains 14 residues.

The chain combines TRBV6-5 with TRBJ1-2; D is perhaps TRBD1 (5 bases). CDR3 length equals 14 residues. V was cut by 3 bases and J by 7 bases, with 15 bases left in between. Per germline, CDR1 MNHEY and CDR2 SVGAGI. The CDR3 sequence is CASSYRDRGTGYTF. Written as DNA, the CDR3 is TGTGCCAGCAGTTATCGAGACAGAGGGACTGGCTACACCTTC.

The rearrangement joins TRBV5-6 to TRBJ2-5, with a weak D call TRBD1 (5 bases). This CDR3 spans 16 amino acids. V lost 2 bases and J 1 base, leaving 15 bases between the germline ends. From germline, CDR1 is SGHDT and CDR2 YYEEEE. CDR3 DNA: TGTGCCAGCAGCTTACGAAGGGGTTCAGGCCAAGAGACCCAGTACTTC. Its protein product is CASSLRRGSGQETQYF.

This clone has a handful of counts. The rearrangement links TRBV5-1 to TRBJ2-1, with 7 bases aligning to TRBD2. The CDR3 is made up of 20 amino acids. Germline values: CDR1 SGHRS, CDR2 YFSETQ. The V gene end was trimmed by 0 bases and the J gene end by 0 bases; junction bases not matched to a gene: 15. The CDR3: CASSLVQLGGGGYSYNEQFF. The CDR3 coding sequence is TGCGCCAGCAGCTTGGTCCAACTTGGGGGGGGAGGATACTCCTACAATGAGCAGTTCTTC. Variable domain in full (rest from reference TRBV5-1 and TRBJ2-1): KAGVTQTPRYLIKTRGQQVTLSCSPISGHRSVSWYQQTPGQGLQFLFEYFSETQRNKGNFPGRFSGRQFSNSRSEMNVSTLELGDSALYLCASSLVQLGGGGYSYNEQFFGPGTRLTVL.

For the CDR3, the DNA is TGTGCCATCAGTGAGTCGAAGGGCGGCCTAGACAATGAGCAGTTCTTC. This sequence encodes CAISESKGGLDNEQFF. The V and J genes are TRBV10-3 and TRBJ2-1; D uncertain. CDR1 and CDR2 (germline): ENHRY, SYGVKD. Deletions cut 0 bases from V and 5 bases from J, with 14 bases between. The CDR3 is made up of 16 amino acids.

As to this clone: Different DNA sequences within this sample yield the same CDR3. The gene calls are TRBV7-2 and TRBJ1-2; D unclear. V lost 0 bases and J 8 bases, leaving 16 bases between the germline ends. The CDR3 spans 15 residues. CDR1 is SGHTA, CDR2 FQGNSA, per germline. The CDR3 DNA reads as TGTGCCAGCAGCTTAGCGCAGTCGGGGTTTCGCGGCTACACCTTC. This encodes CASSLAQSGFRGYTF.